The rows below give T cell receptor beta chains drawn from one sample of a study of cytomegalovirus exposure and HLA in healthy donors. Libraries were prepared by immunoSEQ multiplex PCR; TCRdb keeps only in-frame clonotypes and omits some of them. This sample has 150,000 to 200,000 clones, with around 80% found just once. The sample taken for sequencing was PBMCs. These receptor sequences come from a young woman in good health and CMV-seronegative. CDR3s include the opening cysteine and the closing phenylalanine or tryptophan. The D gene is left open where the match is weak. Clone size is shown for a subset of rows, as once, few, many or a class of expanded clone.

>TRBJ1-5|TRBD1|NA|TRBV6-1
CASSEWGTGRNQPQHF
TGTGCCAGCAGTGAATGGGGGACAGGCCGGAATCAGCCCCAGCATTTT
>TRBJ1-2|TRBD1|once|TRBV19
CASRDRSYYGYTF
TGTGCCAGTAGGGACAGGAGTTACTATGGCTACACCTTC
>TRBJ1-3|NA|NA|TRBV19
CASSPDGRGNTIYF
TGTGCCAGTAGTCCCGACGGGAGAGGAAACACCATATATTTT
>TRBJ2-7|NA|NA|TRBV11-2
CASSLAVRFSSEQYF
TGTGCCAGCAGCTTAGCTGTCAGGTTCAGCAGCGAGCAGTACTTC
>TRBJ2-1|NA|NA|TRBV21-1
CASRTGQGSDEQFF
TGTGCCAGCAGGACGGGACAGGGTTCCGATGAGCAGTTCTTC
>TRBJ2-2|TRBD1|few|TRBV7-3
CASSATGAGELFF
TGTGCCAGCAGCGCTACAGGGGCCGGGGAGCTGTTTTTT
>TRBJ2-1|TRBD2|few|TRBV4-1
CASSPSGGRRSYNEQFF
TGCGCCAGCAGCCCTAGCGGGGGGCGACGCTCCTACAATGAGCAGTTCTTC
>TRBJ2-5|NA|NA|TRBV11-2
CASSLGPGIQEAQYF
TGTGCCAGCAGCTTAGGCCCGGGGATCCAAGAGGCCCAGTACTTC
>TRBJ2-5|TRBD2|NA|TRBV4-2
CASSQSGAGGQETQYF
TGTGCCAGCAGCCAAAGCGGAGCGGGGGGGCAAGAGACCCAGTACTTC
>TRBJ1-2|NA|NA|TRBV6-5
CASSPLGRGMRGYTF
TGTGCCAGCAGTCCCCTCGGTAGGGGTATGCGGGGCTACACCTTC
>TRBJ1-5|NA|once|TRBV5-6
CASSFRQDRRGNQPQHF
TGTGCCAGCAGCTTCCGTCAGGACCGGAGGGGCAATCAGCCCCAGCATTTT
>TRBJ2-1|TRBD1|NA|TRBV27
CASSLGTGGYNEQFF
TGTGCCAGCAGTTTAGGGACAGGGGGTTACAATGAGCAGTTCTTC
>TRBJ1-3|NA|NA|TRBV10-3
CAISDTVASGNTIYF
TGTGCCATCAGTGATACAGTCGCCTCTGGAAACACCATATATTTT
>TRBJ1-5|TRBD1|few|TRBV6-1
CASSQDRANQPQHF
TGTGCCAGCAGCCAAGACAGGGCCAATCAGCCCCAGCATTTT